The entry below describes one T cell receptor beta chain. The data originate from a study of blood T cell repertoires in COVID-19. Germline V CDR1 and CDR2: LGHNA, YSLEER. The CDR3 length is 18 residues. V lost 1 base and J lost 5; bases outside the gene matches: 9. Here immunoSEQ multiplex PCR was the method, and the copy in TCRdb shows in-frame clones only, minus some. The table lists approximately 75,000 clones, 70% to 85% of them singletons, with more than 20% in the top ten. The specimen sequenced was peripheral blood. The chain combines TRBV4-3 with TRBJ2-5; 14 bases are a match to TRBD2. The origin of this receptor is a woman in her forties or fifties with acute or convalescent COVID-19. CDR3 nucleotides: TGCGCCAGCAGCCAAGGGCGGCCGGGACTAGCGGGAGTTGAGACCCAGTACTTC. This codes for CASSQGRPGLAGVETQYF.